The 4 T cell receptor beta chains presented below share a single source sample, sequenced in a study of control samples from healthy donors and cancer patients. Sequenced by immunoSEQ multiplex PCR; TCRdb stores in-frame clones only, minus some. The profile shows approximately 90,000 clones, around four fifths of them singletons. The sample comprised blood. The receptor source for this set is a man younger than 45 in good health.

This chain uses TRBV5-4 with TRBJ2-3; 8 positions agree with TRBD2. Trimming removed 4 bases from V and 1 base from J; junction bases left unmatched: 8. The CDR3 runs to 16 residues. Germline V gives CDR1 SGHNT, CDR2 YYREEE (reference sequence). The DNA of the CDR3 is TGTGCCAGCAGCCCCGGTGGAGCGGGGGGCACAGATACGCAGTATTTT. This translates into CASSPGGAGGTDTQYF.

The chain recombines TRBV5-1 with TRBJ2-3; 8 bases are shared with TRBD2. From germline, CDR1 is SGHRS and CDR2 YFSETQ. V lost 1 base to trimming and J lost 0 bases; unmatched junction nucleotides: 1. The CDR3 contains 15 residues. CDR3 sequence reads: CASSLSSGSTDTQYF. Written as DNA, the CDR3 is TGCGCCAGCAGCTTGTCTAGCGGGAGCACAGATACGCAGTATTTT.

This chain connects TRBV18 to TRBJ2-1; the match to TRBD1 covers 8 bases. V shed 2 bases, J shed 5 bases, and the junction held 5 bases outside the gene matches. The CDR3 has 15 residues. The germline V gene has CDR1 KGHSH and CDR2 LQKENI. The CDR3 DNA follows: TGTGCCAGCTCACCAGAGGGACAGGTTAACAATGAGCAGTTCTTC. Its protein is CASSPEGQVNNEQFF.

This clone was observed a single time. V gene TRBV6-5 combines with J gene TRBJ1-6; the D gene is possibly TRBD1 (5 bases). The V gene's germline CDR1 is MNHEY and CDR2 SVGAGI. The CDR3 has 14 amino acids. Trimming pared 7 bases from V and 4 bases from J, leaving 11 bases between. The CDR3 reads CASTSDNYNSPLHF. DNA for the CDR3: TGTGCCAGCACCTCGGACAATTATAATTCACCCCTCCACTTT.